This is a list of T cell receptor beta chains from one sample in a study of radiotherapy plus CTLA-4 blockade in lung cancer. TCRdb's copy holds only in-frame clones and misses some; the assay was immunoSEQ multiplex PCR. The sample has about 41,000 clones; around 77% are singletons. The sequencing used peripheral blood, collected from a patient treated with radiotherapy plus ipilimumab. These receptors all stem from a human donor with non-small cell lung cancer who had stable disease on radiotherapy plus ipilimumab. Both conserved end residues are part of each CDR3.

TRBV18,CASTRFSNEQFF
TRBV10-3,CAIRVQENYGYTF
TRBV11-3,CASSLDSIQGDQPQHF
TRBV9,CASTLGGGLEETQYF
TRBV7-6,CASSLAAGVLSEQFF
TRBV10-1,CASSEGQGAVQPQHF
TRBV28,CASSLPTGSRQETQYF
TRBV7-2,CASSLVGGASGYTF
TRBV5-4,CASSLGDRVNTEAFF
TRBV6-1,CASILDSSYGYTF
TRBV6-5,CASTTGRVGPQHF
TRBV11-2,CASSLHTGELFF
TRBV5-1,CASSLLRADTGELFF
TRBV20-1,CSASRPPQYF
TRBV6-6,CASSSPLGGGETQYF
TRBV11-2,CASSQGASLHF
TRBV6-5,CASSRDSFKQFF
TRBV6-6,CASRSPSGGISYEQYF
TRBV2,CASLEGPLYGYTF
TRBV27,CATLHEGRSPLHF
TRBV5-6,CASSLVAQNTEAFF
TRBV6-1,CASRSETGYGYTF